The sequence of this T cell receptor (beta chain) was determined in a study of T cell responses to AZD1222 COVID-19 vaccine. Deletions cut 5 bases from V and 6 bases from J, with 17 bases between. Germline CDR1 reads SGHRS; CDR2 reads YFSETQ. The CDR3 is 14 amino acids. Clones were read by immunoSEQ multiplex PCR, and TCRdb kept only the in-frame ones, dropping some. Among over 45,000 clones listed, around 85% were seen once. Specimen: peripheral blood, collected on day 0 of AZD1222 vaccination. The chain has TRBV5-1 and TRBJ1-2; D possibly corresponds to TRBD1 (5 bases). The clonotype was recovered from an adult in good health. The CDR3 sequence is CASSQTGVRDGYTF. Here the CDR3 DNA reads TGCGCCAGCAGTCAGACGGGGGTTCGAGATGGCTACACCTTC.